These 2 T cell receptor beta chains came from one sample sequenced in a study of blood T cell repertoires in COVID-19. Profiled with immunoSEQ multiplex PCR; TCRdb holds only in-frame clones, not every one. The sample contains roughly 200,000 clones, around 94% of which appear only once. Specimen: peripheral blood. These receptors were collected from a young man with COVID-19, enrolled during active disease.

Here the CDR3 DNA reads TGTGCCAGCAGCTCCTCCAACCGGGGACAGGGGGCTTTCTTT. Encoded protein: CASSSSNRGQGAFF. This rearrangement joins TRBV7-9 to TRBJ1-1; 10 nucleotides line up with TRBD1. V was pared by 4 bases and J by 11 bases, with 10 bases of the junction left unmatched. Germline V gene sequence: CDR1 SEHNR, CDR2 FQNEAQ (reference sequence). This CDR3 comprises 14 residues.

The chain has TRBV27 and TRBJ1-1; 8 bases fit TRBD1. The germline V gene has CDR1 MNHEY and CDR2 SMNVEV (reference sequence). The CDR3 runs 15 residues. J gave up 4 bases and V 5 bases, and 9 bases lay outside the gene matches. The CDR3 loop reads CASSPRTGQFTEAFF. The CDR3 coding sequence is TGTGCCAGCAGTCCCCGGACAGGGCAGTTCACTGAAGCTTTCTTT.